The table lists the clone carrying this TCR beta chain with many counts. Amplified regions were TCR beta CDR3 sequences from RNA transcripts. RT-PCR in the first round (using the HTBI primer set) targeted the TCR CDR3. A single record per CDR3 protein comes from TCRdb applying MiXCR to the multiplex PCR reads. The sample consists of more than 650,000 distinct CDR3 sequences, 11% to 15% of them appearing once. For Graves' hyperthyroidism to be stable, ophthalmopathy could not progress within 18 months. V shed 3 bases and J shed 4 bases, with 12 bases lying between them. Germline CDR1 and CDR2: MNHEY and SMNVEV (reference sequence). This CDR3 has 14 residues. The sample belongs to a study of T cells in Graves' hyperthyroidism and ophthalmopathy. Study in general: The blood sample was taken at first diagnosis, before treatment began.

The clonotype was recovered from a woman aged 18 to 35 with Graves' hyperthyroidism. The specimen sequenced was blood. V and J are TRBV27 and TRBJ1-1, with a tentative D call TRBD1 (6 bases). Written as DNA, the CDR3 is TGTGCCAGCAGTTTGACGGGGGGCGTCACTGAAGCTTTCTTT. Translation gives CASSLTGGVTEAFF.